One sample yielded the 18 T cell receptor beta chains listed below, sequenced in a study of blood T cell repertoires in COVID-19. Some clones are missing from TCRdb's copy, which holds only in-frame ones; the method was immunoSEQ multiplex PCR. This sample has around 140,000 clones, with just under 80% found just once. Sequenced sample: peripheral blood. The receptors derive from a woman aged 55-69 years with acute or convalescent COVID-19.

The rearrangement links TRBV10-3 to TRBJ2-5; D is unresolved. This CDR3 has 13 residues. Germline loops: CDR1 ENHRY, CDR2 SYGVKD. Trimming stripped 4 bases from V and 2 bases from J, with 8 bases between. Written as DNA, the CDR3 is TGTGCCATCAGTGGTTTAGAACAAGAGACCCAGTACTTC. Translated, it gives CAISGLEQETQYF.

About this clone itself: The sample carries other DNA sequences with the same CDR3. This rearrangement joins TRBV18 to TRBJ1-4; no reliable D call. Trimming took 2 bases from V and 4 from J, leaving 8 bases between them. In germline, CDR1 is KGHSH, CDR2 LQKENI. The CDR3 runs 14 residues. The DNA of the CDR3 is TGTGCCAGCTCACCAGGGCGGGGTAATGAAAAACTGTTTTTT. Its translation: CASSPGRGNEKLFF.

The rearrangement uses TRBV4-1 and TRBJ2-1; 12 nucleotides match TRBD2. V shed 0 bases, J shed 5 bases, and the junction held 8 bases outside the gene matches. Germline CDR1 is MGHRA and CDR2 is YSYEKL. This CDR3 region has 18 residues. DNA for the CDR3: TGCGCCAGCAGCCAAGATAAGACTAGCGGGAGACGGGACAATGAGCAGTTCTTC. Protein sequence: CASSQDKTSGRRDNEQFF.

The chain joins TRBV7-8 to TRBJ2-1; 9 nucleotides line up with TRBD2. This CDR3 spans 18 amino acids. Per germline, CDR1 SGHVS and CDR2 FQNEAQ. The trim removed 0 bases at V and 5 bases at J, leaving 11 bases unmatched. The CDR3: CASSLAAFLAGRNNEQFF. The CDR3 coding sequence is TGTGCCAGCAGCTTAGCTGCTTTTCTAGCGGGGAGAAACAATGAGCAGTTCTTC.

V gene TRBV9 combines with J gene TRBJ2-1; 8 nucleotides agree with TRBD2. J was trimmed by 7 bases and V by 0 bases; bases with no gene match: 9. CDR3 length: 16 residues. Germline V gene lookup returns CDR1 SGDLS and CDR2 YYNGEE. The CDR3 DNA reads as TGTGCCAGCAGCGTAGCGGGGGGGACCCCCTGGAATGAGCAGTTCTTC. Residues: CASSVAGGTPWNEQFF.

The CDR3 region has the DNA TGTGCCAGCAGCTCAGGTTGGCGGACAGCGAACTACGAGCAGTACTTC. Translation gives CASSSGWRTANYEQYF. This chain connects TRBV7-9 to TRBJ2-7; D perhaps matches TRBD1 (6 bases). Per germline, CDR1 SEHNR and CDR2 FQNEAQ (reference sequence). Trimming pared 4 bases from V and 3 bases from J, leaving 19 bases between. CDR3 length: 16 amino acids.

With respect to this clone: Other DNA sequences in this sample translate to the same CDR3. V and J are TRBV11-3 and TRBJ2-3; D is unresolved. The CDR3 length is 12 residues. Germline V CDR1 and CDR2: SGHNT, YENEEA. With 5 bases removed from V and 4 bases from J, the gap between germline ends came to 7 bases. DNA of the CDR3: TGTGCCAGCAGCCTGGGCGCAGATACGCAGTATTTT. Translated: CASSLGADTQYF.

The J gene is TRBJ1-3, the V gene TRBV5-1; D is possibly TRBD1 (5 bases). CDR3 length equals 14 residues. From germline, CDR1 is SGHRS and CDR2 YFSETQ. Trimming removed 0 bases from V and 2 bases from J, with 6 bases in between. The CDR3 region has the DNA TGCGCCAGCAGCTTGGCAGGGCCTGGAAACACCATATATTTT. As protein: CASSLAGPGNTIYF. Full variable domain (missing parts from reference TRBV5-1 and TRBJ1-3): KAGVTQTPRYLIKTRGQQVTLSCSPISGHRSVSWYQQTPGQGLQFLFEYFSETQRNKGNFPGRFSGRQFSNSRSEMNVSTLELGDSALYLCASSLAGPGNTIYFGEGSWLTVV.

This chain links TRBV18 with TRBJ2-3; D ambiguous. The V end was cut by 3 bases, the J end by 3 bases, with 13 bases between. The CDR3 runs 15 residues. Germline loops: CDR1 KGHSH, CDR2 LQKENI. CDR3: CASSPTRQVTDTQYF. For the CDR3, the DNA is TGTGCCAGCTCACCTACTCGACAAGTTACAGATACGCAGTATTTT.

The CDR3 DNA reads TGTGCCAGCTCACCCAGTACAGGGGAGAGCAATCAGCCCCAGCATTTT. Translated, it gives CASSPSTGESNQPQHF. The gene calls are TRBV18 and TRBJ1-5, with 7 bases fitting TRBD1. CDR1 and CDR2 from the germline V gene are KGHSH and LQKENI. Trimming took 3 bases from V and 1 from J; bases not matched to a gene: 6. The CDR3 runs 16 residues.

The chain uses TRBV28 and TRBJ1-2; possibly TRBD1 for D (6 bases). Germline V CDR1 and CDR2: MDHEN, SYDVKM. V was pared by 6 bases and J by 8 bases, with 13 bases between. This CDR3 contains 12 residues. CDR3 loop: CASSWGPRGYTF. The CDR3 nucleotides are TGTGCCAGCAGCTGGGGGCCCCGAGGCTACACCTTC.

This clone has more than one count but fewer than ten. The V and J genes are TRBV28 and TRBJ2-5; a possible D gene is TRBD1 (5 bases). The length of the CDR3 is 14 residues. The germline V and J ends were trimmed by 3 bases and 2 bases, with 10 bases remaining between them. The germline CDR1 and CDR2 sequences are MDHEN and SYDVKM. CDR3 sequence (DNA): TGTGCCAGCAGTTTGGGTCGACAGCAAGAGACCCAGTACTTC. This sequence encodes CASSLGRQQETQYF.

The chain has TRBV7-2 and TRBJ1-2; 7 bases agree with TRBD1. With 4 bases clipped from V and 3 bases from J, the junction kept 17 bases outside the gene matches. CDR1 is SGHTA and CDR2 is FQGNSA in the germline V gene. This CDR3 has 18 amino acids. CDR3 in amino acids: CASSSIWATGTEHYGYTF. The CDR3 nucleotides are TGTGCCAGCAGCTCCATATGGGCCACCGGGACAGAACACTATGGCTACACCTTC. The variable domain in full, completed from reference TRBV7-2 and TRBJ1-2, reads GAGVSQSPSNKVTEKGKDVELRCDPISGHTALYWYRQSLGQGLEFLIYFQGNSAPDKSGLPSDRFSAERTGGSVSTLTIQRTQQEDSAVYLCASSSIWATGTEHYGYTFGSGTRLTVV.

In DNA, the CDR3 is TGTGCCAGTCGGGACAGGACTTACGAGCAGTACTTC. It specifies CASRDRTYEQYF. This chain joins TRBV19 and TRBJ2-7; 8 bases agree with TRBD1. Germline CDR1 LNHDA, CDR2 SQIVND (reference sequence). V dropped 8 bases and J dropped 4; count of bases not matched to a gene: 4. CDR3 length: 12 residues.

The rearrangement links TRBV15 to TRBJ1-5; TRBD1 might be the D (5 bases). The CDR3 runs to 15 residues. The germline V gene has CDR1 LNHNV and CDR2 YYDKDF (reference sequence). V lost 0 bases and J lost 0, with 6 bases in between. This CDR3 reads CATSRERGSNQPQHF. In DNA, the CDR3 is TGTGCCACCAGCAGAGAAAGGGGTAGCAATCAGCCCCAGCATTTT. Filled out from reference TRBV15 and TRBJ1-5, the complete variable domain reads DAMVIQNPRYQVTQFGKPVTLSCSQTLNHNVMYWYQQKSSQAPKLLFHYYDKDFNNEADTPDNFQSRRPNTSFCFLDIRSPGLGDTAMYLCATSRERGSNQPQHFGDGTRLSIL.

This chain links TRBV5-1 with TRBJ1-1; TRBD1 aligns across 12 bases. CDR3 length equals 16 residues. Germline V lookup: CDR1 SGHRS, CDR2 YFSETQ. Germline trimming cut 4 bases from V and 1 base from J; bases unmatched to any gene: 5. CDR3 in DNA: TGCGCCAGCAGCATGGGACAGGGGGCGGGGAACACTGAAGCTTTCTTT. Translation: CASSMGQGAGNTEAFF.

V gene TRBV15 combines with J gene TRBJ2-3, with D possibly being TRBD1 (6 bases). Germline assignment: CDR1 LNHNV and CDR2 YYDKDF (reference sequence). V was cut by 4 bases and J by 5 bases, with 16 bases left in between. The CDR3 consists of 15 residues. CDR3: CATSIRDKGRDTQYF. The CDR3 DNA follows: TGTGCCACCAGCATTAGGGACAAGGGCAGAGATACGCAGTATTTT.

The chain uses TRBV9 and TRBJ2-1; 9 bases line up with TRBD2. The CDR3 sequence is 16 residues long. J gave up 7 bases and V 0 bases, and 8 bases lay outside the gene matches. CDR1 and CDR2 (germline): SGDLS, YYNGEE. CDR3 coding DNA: TGTGCCAGCAGCGTAGCCGGGGGGAGCGGGAGGAATGAGCAGTTCTTC. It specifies CASSVAGGSGRNEQFF. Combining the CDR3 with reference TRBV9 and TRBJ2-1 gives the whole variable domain DSGVTQTPKHLITATGQRVTLRCSPRSGDLSVYWYQQSLDQGLQFLIQYYNGEERAKGNILERFSAQQFPDLHSELNLSSLELGDSALYFCASSVAGGSGRNEQFFGPGTRLTVL.